This note documents a single T cell receptor (beta chain) sequence. Its antigen is not identified. This record comes from a study of CD8 T cell repertoires and HIV-1 epitope variants. At the level of the study: Twenty-five autologous and known Gag and Nef epitope variant peptides each stimulated T cells separately. An approximately 10-day culture received IL-2, IL-7 and IL-15 on days 3 and 7. Tested: three Gag epitope families, Nef HW9 and YT9. Control wells had CMV/EBV/flu peptides, negative Ebola AY9, or no peptide.

Sequenced by immunoSEQ multiplex PCR; TCRdb stores in-frame clones only, minus some. The sample has 4,000 to 5,500 clones, 66% seen once; the top ten hold roughly 42%. The CDR3 is 16 amino acids. V lost 0 bases, J lost 6 bases, and 5 bases stayed unmatched. Germline-derived CDR1 and CDR2 are MNHEY and SVGAGI. The chain employs TRBV6-5 and TRBJ2-1; 10 positions match TRBD2. This TCR was sampled from a male donor with HIV. Sequences were obtained from cultured CD8+ T cells derived from PBMCs. CDR3 DNA: TGTGCCAGCAGTTACTCGCCTAGCGGGGGACGCAATGAGCAGTTCTTC. The encoded protein is CASSYSPSGGRNEQFF.